Sequencing of this T cell receptor beta chain was carried out in a study of T cells in Graves' hyperthyroidism and ophthalmopathy. Per germline, CDR1 SGHRS and CDR2 YFSETQ. The CDR3 is 17 residues long. The ends lost 4 bases at V and 0 bases at J; junction bases unmatched: 5. Findings and limits, study-wide: Separation of ophthalmopathy from stable hyperthyroidism was achieved by a 13 V-J model. Blood samples included most of the expanded thyroid clonotypes exceeding 0.001.

Amplified regions were TCR beta CDR3 sequences from RNA transcripts. The HTBI primer set served for first-round RT-PCR of the TCR CDR3. TCRdb reanalysed the multiplex PCR reads using MiXCR and keeps one entry per CDR3 protein. Counted here are roughly 400,000 distinct CDR3 sequences, over 12% occurring once; the ten biggest clones make up 25% to 30%. Comments on this clonotype: Its target is unknown.

The gene calls are TRBV5-1 and TRBJ2-4; TRBD2 agrees at 12 bases. Sequencing input: blood. The TCR sequence derives from a man aged 50 to 59 with Graves' ophthalmopathy. CDR3 protein: CASSPGLAGLAKNIQYF. In nucleotides, the CDR3 is TGCGCCAGCAGCCCCGGACTAGCGGGACTAGCCAAAAACATTCAGTACTTC.